This T cell receptor beta chain was sequenced for a study of T cell responses to AZD1222 COVID-19 vaccine. Study results and caveats: Donors were chiefly white British, with a greater number of females, and clonal diversity was perhaps underestimated. Receipt of two AZD1222 doses was followed by a rise in Spike-specific TCR breadth and depth. The peak T cell response came first, and repertoires were sampled only after it.

Method: immunoSEQ multiplex PCR; TCRdb's copy keeps in-frame clones and lacks some. Of 55,000 to 70,000 clones listed, roughly nine tenths are singletons. Details on this clone: Its antigen is not known.

After removal of 0 bases from V and 5 bases from J, the junction contained 5 bases not matched to a gene. CDR1 is SGHRS and CDR2 is YFSETQ in the germline V gene. The CDR3 spans 15 residues. Both about-4-week and about-12-week second-dose recipients were combined. The sample consisted of peripheral blood, taken 28 days after the second AZD1222 dose. The chain uses TRBV5-1 and TRBJ1-1; 9 positions match TRBD1. The sequence was collected from an adult who received the AZD1222 COVID-19 vaccine. Written as DNA, the CDR3 is TGCGCCAGCAGCTTGGGGGACAGGGAGGGGACTGAAGCTTTCTTT. Its protein is CASSLGDREGTEAFF.